This T cell receptor beta chain was recovered during a study of fetal regulatory T cell absence and autoimmunity. This clone has only a few counts. The antigen is undetermined. The sample holds other DNA sequences that translate to the same CDR3. Findings and caveats of the study: Compared with cord blood, pancreas showed oligoclonal TCR enrichment, some clones over 95-fold. The oligoclonal enrichment was interpreted as supporting antigen-driven pancreatic autoimmunity before birth in IPEX syndrome. Broadly similar TRB gene family usage was seen in pancreas and cord blood.

Sequencing was at survey level. Some clones are missing from TCRdb's copy, which holds only in-frame ones; the method was immunoSEQ multiplex PCR. The sample carries 95,000 to 100,000 clones, roughly 70% recorded once. This TCR derives from a male donor with IPEX syndrome. Source material: pancreas tissue.

CDR3 nucleotides: TGTGCCTGGAGTGTGGGGGGCTCTGGAAACACCATATATTTT. Translated: CAWSVGGSGNTIYF. The rearrangement links TRBV30 to TRBJ1-3; tentatively, D is TRBD1 (5 bases). The CDR3 contains 14 residues. Deletions cut 0 bases from V and 0 bases from J, with 6 bases between. Germline-derived CDR1 and CDR2 are GTSNPN and SVGIG (reference sequence).